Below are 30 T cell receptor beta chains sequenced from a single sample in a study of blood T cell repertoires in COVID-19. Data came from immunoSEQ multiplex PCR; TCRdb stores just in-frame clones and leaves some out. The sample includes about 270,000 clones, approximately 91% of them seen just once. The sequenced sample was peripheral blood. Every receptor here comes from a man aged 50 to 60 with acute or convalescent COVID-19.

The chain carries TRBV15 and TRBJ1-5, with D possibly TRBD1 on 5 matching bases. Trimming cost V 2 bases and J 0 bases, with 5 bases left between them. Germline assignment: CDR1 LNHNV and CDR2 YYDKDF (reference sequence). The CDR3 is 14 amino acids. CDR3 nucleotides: TGTGCCACCAGCAGAAGGGGTAGCAATCAGCCCCAGCATTTT. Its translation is CATSRRGSNQPQHF.

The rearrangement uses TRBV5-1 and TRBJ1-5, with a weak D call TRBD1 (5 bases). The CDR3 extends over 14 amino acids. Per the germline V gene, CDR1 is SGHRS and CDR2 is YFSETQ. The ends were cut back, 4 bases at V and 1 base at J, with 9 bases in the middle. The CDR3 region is CASSADTSNQPQHF. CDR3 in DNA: TGCGCCAGCAGCGCGGACACCAGCAATCAGCCCCAGCATTTT.

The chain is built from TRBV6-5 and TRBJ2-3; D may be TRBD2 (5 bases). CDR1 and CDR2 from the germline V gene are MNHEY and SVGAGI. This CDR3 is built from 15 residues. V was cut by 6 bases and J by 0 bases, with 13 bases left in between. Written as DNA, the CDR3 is TGTGCCAGCAGCCGCCTTGGACTGAGCACAGATACGCAGTATTTT. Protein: CASSRLGLSTDTQYF.

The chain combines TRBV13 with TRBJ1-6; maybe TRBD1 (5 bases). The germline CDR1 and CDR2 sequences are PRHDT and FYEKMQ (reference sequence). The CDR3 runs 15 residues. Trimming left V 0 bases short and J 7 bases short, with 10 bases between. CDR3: CASSLGTVVNSPLHF. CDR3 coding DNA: TGTGCCAGCAGCTTAGGGACAGTTGTCAATTCACCCCTCCACTTT.

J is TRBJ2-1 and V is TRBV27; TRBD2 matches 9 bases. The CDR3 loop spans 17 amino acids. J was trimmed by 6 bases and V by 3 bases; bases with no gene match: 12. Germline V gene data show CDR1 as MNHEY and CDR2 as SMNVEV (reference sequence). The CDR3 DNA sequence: TGTGCCAGCAGTTTTAGTAGTTCTAGCGGGGCCCTCAATGAGCAGTTCTTC. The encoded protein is CASSFSSSSGALNEQFF.

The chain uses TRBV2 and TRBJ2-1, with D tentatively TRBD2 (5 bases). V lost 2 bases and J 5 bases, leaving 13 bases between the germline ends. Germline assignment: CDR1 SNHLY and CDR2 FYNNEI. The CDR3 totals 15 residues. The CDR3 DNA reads TGTGCCAGCAGTGAAATGGACTTACCTAACAATGAGCAGTTCTTC. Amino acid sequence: CASSEMDLPNNEQFF. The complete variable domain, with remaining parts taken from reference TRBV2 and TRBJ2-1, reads EPEVTQTPSHQVTQMGQEVILRCVPISNHLYFYWYRQILGQKVEFLVSFYNNEISEKSEIFDDQFSVERPDGSNFTLKIRSTKLEDSAMYFCASSEMDLPNNEQFFGPGTRLTVL.

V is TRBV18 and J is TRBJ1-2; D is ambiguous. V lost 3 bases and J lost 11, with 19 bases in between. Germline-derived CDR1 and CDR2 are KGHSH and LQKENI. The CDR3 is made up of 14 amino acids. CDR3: CASSPAGGNRRYTF. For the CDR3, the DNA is TGTGCCAGCTCACCGGCTGGCGGGAATAGGCGGTACACCTTC.

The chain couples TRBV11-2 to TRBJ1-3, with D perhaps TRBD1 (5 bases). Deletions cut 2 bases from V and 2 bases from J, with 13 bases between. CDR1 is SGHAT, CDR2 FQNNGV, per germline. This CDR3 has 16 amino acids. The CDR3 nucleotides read TGTGCCAGCAGCTTAAGGGGCCGGGTGGCTGGAAACACCATATATTTT. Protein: CASSLRGRVAGNTIYF.

CDR3 sequence: CASSLGARSYNEQFF. The DNA of the CDR3 is TGTGCCAGCAGCTTAGGAGCGCGGTCCTACAATGAGCAGTTCTTC. The rearrangement uses TRBV11-2 and TRBJ2-1; D is undetermined. The germline V and J ends were trimmed by 1 base and 1 base, with 8 bases remaining between them. This CDR3 has 15 amino acids. The germline V gene has CDR1 SGHAT and CDR2 FQNNGV.

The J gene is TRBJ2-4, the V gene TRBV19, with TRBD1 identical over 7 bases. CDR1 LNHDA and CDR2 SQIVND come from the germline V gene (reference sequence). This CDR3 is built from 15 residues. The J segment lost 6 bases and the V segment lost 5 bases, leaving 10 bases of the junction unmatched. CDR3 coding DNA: TGTGCCAGTAGTTTGTACCGGGACAGCTCAAACATTCAGTACTTC. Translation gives CASSLYRDSSNIQYF.

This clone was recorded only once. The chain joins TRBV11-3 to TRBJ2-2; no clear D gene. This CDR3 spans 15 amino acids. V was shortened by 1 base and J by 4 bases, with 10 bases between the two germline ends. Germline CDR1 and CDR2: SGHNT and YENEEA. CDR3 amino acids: CASSLGWSGTGELFF. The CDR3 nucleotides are TGTGCCAGCAGCTTAGGTTGGTCGGGCACCGGGGAGCTGTTTTTT.

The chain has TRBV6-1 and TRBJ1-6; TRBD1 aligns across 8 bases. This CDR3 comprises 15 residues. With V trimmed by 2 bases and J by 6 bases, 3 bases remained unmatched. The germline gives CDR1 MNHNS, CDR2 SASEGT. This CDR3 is CASSEWTGLNSPLHF. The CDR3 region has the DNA TGTGCCAGCAGTGAATGGACAGGGCTTAATTCACCCCTCCACTTT.

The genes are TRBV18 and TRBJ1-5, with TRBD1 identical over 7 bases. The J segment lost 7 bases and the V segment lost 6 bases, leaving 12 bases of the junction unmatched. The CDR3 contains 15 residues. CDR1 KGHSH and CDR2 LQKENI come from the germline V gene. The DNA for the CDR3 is TGTGCCAGCTCCCCCAGGGGGGCTGAGGGGCAGCCCCAGCATTTT. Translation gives CASSPRGAEGQPQHF.

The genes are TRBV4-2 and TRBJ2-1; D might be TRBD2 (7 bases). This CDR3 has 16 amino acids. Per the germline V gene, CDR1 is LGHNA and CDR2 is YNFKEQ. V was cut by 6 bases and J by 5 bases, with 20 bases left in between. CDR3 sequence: CASSPHWGGADNEQFF. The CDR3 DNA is TGTGCCAGCAGTCCCCACTGGGGGGGGGCCGACAATGAGCAGTTCTTC.

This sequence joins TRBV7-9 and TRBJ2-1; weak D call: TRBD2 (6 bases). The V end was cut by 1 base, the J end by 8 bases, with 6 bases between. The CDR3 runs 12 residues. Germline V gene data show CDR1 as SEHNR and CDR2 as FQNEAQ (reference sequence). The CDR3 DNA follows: TGTGCCAGCAGCTTAGGGGGGGATGAGCAGTTCTTC. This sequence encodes CASSLGGDEQFF.

The CDR3: CAWASGSGNTIYF. The CDR3 DNA reads TGTGCCTGGGCTTCGGGTTCTGGAAACACCATATATTTT. The rearrangement uses TRBV30 and TRBJ1-3; D is unclear. The CDR3 has 13 residues. V lost 5 bases to trimming and J lost 1 base, with 9 bases between them. CDR1 and CDR2 from the germline V gene are GTSNPN and SVGIG (reference sequence).

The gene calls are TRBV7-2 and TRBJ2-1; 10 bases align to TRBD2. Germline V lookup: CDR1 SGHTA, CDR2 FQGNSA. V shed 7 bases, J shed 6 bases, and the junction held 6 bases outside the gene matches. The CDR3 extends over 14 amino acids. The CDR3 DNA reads TGTGCCAGCATGTCGGTAGCGGGGGGCAATGAGCAGTTCTTC. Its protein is CASMSVAGGNEQFF. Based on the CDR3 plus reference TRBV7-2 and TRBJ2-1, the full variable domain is GAGVSQSPSNKVTEKGKDVELRCDPISGHTALYWYRQSLGQGLEFLIYFQGNSAPDKSGLPSDRFSAERTGGSVSTLTIQRTQQEDSAVYLCASMSVAGGNEQFFGPGTRLTVL.

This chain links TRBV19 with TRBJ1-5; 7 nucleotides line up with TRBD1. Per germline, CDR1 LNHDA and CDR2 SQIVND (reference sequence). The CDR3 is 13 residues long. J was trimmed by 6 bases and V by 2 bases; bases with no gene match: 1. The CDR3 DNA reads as TGTGCCAGTAGTATAAGGGACAGTCAGCCCCAGCATTTT. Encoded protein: CASSIRDSQPQHF.

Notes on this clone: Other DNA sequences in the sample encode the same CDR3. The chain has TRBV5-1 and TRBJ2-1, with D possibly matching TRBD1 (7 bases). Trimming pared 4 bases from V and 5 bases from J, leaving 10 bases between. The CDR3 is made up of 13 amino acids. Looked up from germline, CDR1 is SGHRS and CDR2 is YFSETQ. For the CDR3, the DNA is TGCGCCAGCAGCGCGGGACAGAACAATGAGCAGTTCTTC. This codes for CASSAGQNNEQFF.

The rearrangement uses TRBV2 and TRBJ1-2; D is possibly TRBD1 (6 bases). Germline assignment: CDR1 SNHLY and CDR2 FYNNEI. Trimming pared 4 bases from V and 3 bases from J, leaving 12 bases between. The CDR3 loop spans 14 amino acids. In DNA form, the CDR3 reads TGTGCCAGCAGTGGCTTGGGGGCGGACTATGGCTACACCTTC. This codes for CASSGLGADYGYTF.

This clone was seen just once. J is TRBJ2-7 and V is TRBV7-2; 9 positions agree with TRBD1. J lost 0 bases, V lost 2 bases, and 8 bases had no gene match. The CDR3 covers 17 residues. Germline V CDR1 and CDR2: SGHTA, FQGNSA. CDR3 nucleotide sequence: TGTGCCAGCAGCTTACGGACAGGGGAATGGAGCTCCTACGAGCAGTACTTC. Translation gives CASSLRTGEWSSYEQYF.

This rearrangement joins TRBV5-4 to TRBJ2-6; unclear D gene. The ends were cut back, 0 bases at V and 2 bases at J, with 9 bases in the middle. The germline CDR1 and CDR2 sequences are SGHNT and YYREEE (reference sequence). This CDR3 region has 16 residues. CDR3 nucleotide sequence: TGTGCCAGCAGCTTGGGTTTTTCTACTGGGGCCAACGTCCTGACTTTC. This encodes CASSLGFSTGANVLTF.

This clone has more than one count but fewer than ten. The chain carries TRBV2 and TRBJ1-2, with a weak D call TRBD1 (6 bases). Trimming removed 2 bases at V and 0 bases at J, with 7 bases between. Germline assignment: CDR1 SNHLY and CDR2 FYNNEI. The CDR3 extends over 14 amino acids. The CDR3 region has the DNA TGTGCCAGCAGTGAAAAGGGGGCTAACTATGGCTACACCTTC. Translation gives CASSEKGANYGYTF.

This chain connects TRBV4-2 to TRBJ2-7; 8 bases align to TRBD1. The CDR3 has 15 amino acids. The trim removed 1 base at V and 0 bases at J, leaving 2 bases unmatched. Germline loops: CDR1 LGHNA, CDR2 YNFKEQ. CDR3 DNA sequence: TGTGCCAGCAGCCAAGGACAGGGGTCCTCCTACGAGCAGTACTTC. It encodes CASSQGQGSSYEQYF.

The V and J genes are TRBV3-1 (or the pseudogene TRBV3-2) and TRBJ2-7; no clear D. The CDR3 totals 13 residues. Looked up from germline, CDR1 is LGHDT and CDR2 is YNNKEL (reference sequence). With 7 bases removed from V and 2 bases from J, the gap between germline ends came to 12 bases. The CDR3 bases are TGTGCCAGCACCCCCGCCGGAGCCTACGAGCAGTACTTC. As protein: CASTPAGAYEQYF.

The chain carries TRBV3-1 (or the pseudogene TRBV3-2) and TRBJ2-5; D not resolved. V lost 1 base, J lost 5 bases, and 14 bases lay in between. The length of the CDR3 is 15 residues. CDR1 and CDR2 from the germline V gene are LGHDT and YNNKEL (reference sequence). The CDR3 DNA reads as TGTGCCAGCAGCCAAGGAGCTGTAAATCCCGAGACCCAGTACTTC. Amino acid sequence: CASSQGAVNPETQYF.

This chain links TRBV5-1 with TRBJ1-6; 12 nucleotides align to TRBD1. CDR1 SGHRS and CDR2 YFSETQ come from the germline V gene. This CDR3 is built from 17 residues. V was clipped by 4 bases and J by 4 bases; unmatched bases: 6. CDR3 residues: CASSATGQGAYNSPLHF. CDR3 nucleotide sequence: TGCGCCAGCAGCGCGACGGGACAGGGGGCATATAATTCACCCCTCCACTTT.

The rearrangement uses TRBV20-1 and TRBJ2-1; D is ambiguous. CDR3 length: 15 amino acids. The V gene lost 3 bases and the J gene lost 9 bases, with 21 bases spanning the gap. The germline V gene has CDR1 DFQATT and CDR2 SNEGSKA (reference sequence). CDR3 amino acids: CSASKSSQSDAEQFF. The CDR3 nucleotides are TGCAGTGCTAGTAAGTCCTCCCAGTCAGATGCTGAGCAGTTCTTC.

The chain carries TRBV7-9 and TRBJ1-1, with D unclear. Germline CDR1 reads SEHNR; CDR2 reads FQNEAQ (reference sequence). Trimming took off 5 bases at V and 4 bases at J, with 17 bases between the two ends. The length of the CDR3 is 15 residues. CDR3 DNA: TGTGCCAGCAGCGAGACCGGGATCCGCTCCACTGAAGCTTTCTTT. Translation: CASSETGIRSTEAFF. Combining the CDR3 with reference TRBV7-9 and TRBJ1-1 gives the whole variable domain DTGVSQNPRHKITKRGQNVTFRCDPISEHNRLYWYRQTLGQGPEFLTYFQNEAQLEKSRLLSDRFSAERPKGSFSTLEIQRTEQGDSAMYLCASSETGIRSTEAFFGQGTRLTVV.

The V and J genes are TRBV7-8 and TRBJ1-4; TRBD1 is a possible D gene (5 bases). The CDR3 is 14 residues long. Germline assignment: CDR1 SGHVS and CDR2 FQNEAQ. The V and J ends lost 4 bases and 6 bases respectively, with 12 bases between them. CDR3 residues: CASSSDSMHEKLFF. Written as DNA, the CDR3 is TGTGCCAGCAGCTCTGACAGTATGCATGAAAAACTGTTTTTT.